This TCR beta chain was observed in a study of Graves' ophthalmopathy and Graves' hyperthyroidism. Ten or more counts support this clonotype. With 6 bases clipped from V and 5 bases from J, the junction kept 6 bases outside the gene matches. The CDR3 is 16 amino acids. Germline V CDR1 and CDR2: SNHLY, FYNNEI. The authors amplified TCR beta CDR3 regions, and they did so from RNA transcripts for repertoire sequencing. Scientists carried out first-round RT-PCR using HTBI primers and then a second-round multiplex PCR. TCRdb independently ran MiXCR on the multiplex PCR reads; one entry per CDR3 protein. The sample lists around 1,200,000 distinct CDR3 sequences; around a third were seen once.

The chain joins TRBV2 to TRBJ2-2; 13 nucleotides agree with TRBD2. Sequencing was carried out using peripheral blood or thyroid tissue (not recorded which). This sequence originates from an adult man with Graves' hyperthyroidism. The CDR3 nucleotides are TGTGCCAGCAGCTGGACTAGCGGGAGCCTGACCGGGGAGCTGTTTTTT. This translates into CASSWTSGSLTGELFF.